This TCR beta chain was recorded in a study of cytomegalovirus exposure and HLA in healthy donors. It was with 60 Vbeta and 13 Jbeta primers that the PCR ran. Produced via immunoSEQ multiplex PCR; TCRdb's table is partial and in-frame only. Of some 140,000 clones listed, roughly three quarters are singletons. Study-level results: A later analysis reportedly found fewer N-insertions in an Asian-associated ancestry cluster than the roughly 680-donor mean.

Details on this clone: Antigen: not known.

This TCR came from a young man in good health and CMV-seropositive. Sample: PBMCs.

For the CDR3, the DNA is TGCGCCAGCAGCTTGGCCGGGAGGGGTTCCTACGAGCAGTACTTC. It encodes CASSLAGRGSYEQYF. The rearrangement links TRBV5-1 to TRBJ2-7; 8 bases map to TRBD2. Germline trimming cut 0 bases from V and 1 base from J; bases unmatched to any gene: 3. This CDR3 has 15 amino acids. CDR1 and CDR2 (germline): SGHRS, YFSETQ.